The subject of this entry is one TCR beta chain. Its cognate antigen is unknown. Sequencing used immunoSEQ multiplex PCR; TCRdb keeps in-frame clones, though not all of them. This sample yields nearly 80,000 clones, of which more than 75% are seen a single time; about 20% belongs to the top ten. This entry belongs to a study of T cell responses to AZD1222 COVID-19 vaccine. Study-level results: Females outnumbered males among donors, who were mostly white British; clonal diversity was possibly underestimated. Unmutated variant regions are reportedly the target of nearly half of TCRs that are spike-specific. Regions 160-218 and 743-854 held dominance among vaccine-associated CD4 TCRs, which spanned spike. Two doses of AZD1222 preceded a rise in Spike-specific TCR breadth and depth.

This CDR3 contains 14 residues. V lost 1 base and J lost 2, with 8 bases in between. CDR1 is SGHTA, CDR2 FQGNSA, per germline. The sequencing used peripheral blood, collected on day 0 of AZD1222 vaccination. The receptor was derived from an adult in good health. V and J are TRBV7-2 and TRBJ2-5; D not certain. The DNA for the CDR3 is TGTGCCAGCAGCTTAGGAGTAGTACAAGAGACCCAGTACTTC. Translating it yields CASSLGVVQETQYF.